The next 11 T cell receptor beta chains were all read from a single sample in a study of Ad26.COV2.S vaccination and SARS-CoV-2 variants. Clones were sequenced by immunoSEQ multiplex PCR, and TCRdb holds only the in-frame ones, with some missing. The repertoire holds some 190,000 clones, with 87% as singletons. Specimen: peripheral blood, collected after recovery from COVID-19. The receptors derive from a human donor who had recovered from COVID-19.

The chain employs TRBV5-1 and TRBJ2-2; 9 positions match TRBD2. CDR1 and CDR2 from the germline V gene are SGHRS and YFSETQ. Germline trimming cut 5 bases from V and 2 bases from J; bases unmatched to any gene: 7. This CDR3 comprises 16 residues. In DNA form, the CDR3 reads TGCGCCAGCAGTTTGACAGCGGGGGGCAACACCGGGGAGCTGTTTTTT. Translated, it gives CASSLTAGGNTGELFF.

V usage is TRBV6-1 and J usage is TRBJ1-3, with TRBD1 matching over 7 bases. This CDR3 spans 16 amino acids. Germline trimming cut 2 bases from V and 4 bases from J; bases unmatched to any gene: 8. CDR1 is MNHNS and CDR2 is SASEGT in the germline V gene. CDR3 coding DNA: TGTGCCAGCAGTGAACCCGGCAGGGGGGGCGGAAACACCATATATTTT. This translates into CASSEPGRGGGNTIYF.

This chain joins TRBV19 and TRBJ1-1; D is uncertain. Trimming took 6 bases from V and 3 from J, leaving 20 bases between them. The CDR3 has 16 amino acids. Looked up from germline, CDR1 is LNHDA and CDR2 is SQIVND (reference sequence). DNA for the CDR3: TGTGCCAGTAGCCACAGTCCGAGAAGAGCGGACACTGAAGCTTTCTTT. This gives the protein CASSHSPRRADTEAFF.

The chain is built from TRBV6-5 and TRBJ2-1; D uncertain. V was trimmed by 2 bases and J by 1 base, leaving 9 bases between them. Germline CDR1 is MNHEY and CDR2 is SVGAGI. CDR3 length: 15 residues. CDR3 sequence reads: CASSYVQESYNEQFF. The DNA for the CDR3 is TGTGCCAGCAGTTACGTTCAGGAGTCCTACAATGAGCAGTTCTTC.

The chain uses TRBV16 and TRBJ1-1, with a tentative D call TRBD1 (5 bases). The V end was cut by 0 bases, the J end by 3 bases, with 11 bases between. Per germline, CDR1 KGHSY and CDR2 FQNENV. CDR3 size: 15 residues. The CDR3 reads CASSQSGVSYTEAFF. CDR3 nucleotide sequence: TGTGCCAGCAGCCAATCAGGGGTTAGTTACACTGAAGCTTTCTTT.

The V call is TRBV5-1, the J call TRBJ2-3; D gene ambiguous. Deletions cut 0 bases from V and 4 bases from J, with 9 bases between. The germline CDR1 and CDR2 sequences are SGHRS and YFSETQ. The CDR3 is 14 residues long. The CDR3 region is CASSLAPESDTQYF. The CDR3 coding sequence is TGCGCCAGCAGCTTGGCTCCAGAGTCAGATACGCAGTATTTT.

The V and J genes are TRBV2 and TRBJ2-2; 9 bases are shared with TRBD1. CDR1 is SNHLY and CDR2 is FYNNEI in the germline V gene. Trimming at V came to 7 bases and at J to 2 bases, leaving 11 bases not matched to a gene. The CDR3 has 17 amino acids. CDR3 DNA: TGTGCCAGCAAGCCCACAGGGGGCGCCTTTAACACCGGGGAGCTGTTTTTT. Translated, it gives CASKPTGGAFNTGELFF. Variable domain in full (rest from reference TRBV2 and TRBJ2-2): EPEVTQTPSHQVTQMGQEVILRCVPISNHLYFYWYRQILGQKVEFLVSFYNNEISEKSEIFDDQFSVERPDGSNFTLKIRSTKLEDSAMYFCASKPTGGAFNTGELFFGEGSRLTVL.

This clone turned up a few times. V usage is TRBV4-1 and J usage is TRBJ2-7; D may match TRBD1 or TRBD2 (5 bases each). Germline lookup yields CDR1 MGHRA and CDR2 YSYEKL. V lost 3 bases, J lost 2 bases, and 17 bases lay in between. This CDR3 region has 16 residues. Here the CDR3 reads CASSHNPERDPYEQYF. CDR3 sequence (DNA): TGCGCCAGCAGCCACAATCCAGAACGGGACCCCTACGAGCAGTACTTC.

This chain links TRBV5-4 with TRBJ2-7; 14 nucleotides line up with TRBD2. V lost 4 bases, J lost 8 bases, and 5 bases stayed unmatched. Germline V gene lookup returns CDR1 SGHNT and CDR2 YYREEE (reference sequence). The length of the CDR3 is 14 residues. CDR3 DNA: TGTGCCAGCAGCCGCGGGACTAGCGGGAGCAAGCAGTACTTC. This encodes CASSRGTSGSKQYF.

The chain uses TRBV28 and TRBJ1-5; D call uncertain. The V gene's germline CDR1 is MDHEN and CDR2 SYDVKM. With 6 bases removed from V and 4 bases from J, the gap between germline ends came to 7 bases. The CDR3 contains 12 residues. In nucleotides, the CDR3 is TGTGCCAGCAGGTCCGCTAATCAGCCCCAGCATTTT. Its protein is CASRSANQPQHF.

The chain links TRBV28 to TRBJ1-3, with D hard to call. The length of the CDR3 is 16 residues. CDR1 is MDHEN, CDR2 SYDVKM, per germline. Deletions cut 4 bases from V and 0 bases from J, with 13 bases between. CDR3 loop: CASSSIQLFSGNTIYF. CDR3 bases: TGTGCCAGCAGTTCCATACAGCTTTTCTCTGGAAACACCATATATTTT.